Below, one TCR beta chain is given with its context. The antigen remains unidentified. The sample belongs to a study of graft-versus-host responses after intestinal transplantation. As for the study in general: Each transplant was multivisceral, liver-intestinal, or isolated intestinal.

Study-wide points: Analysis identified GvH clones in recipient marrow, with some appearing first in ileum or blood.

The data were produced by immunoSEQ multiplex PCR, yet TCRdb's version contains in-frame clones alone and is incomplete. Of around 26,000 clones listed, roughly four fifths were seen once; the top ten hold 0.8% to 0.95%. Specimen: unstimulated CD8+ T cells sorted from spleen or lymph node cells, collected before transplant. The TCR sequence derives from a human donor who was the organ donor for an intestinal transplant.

CDR3 amino acids: CASSPQGSYEQYF. The CDR3 DNA follows: TGTGCCAGCAGTCCACAGGGCTCCTACGAGCAGTACTTC. The chain employs TRBV27 and TRBJ2-7; possible D gene TRBD1, 6 bases. The CDR3 totals 13 residues. Germline values: CDR1 MNHEY, CDR2 SMNVEV (reference sequence). With 5 bases removed from V and 0 bases from J, the gap between germline ends came to 8 bases.